The 20 T cell receptor beta chains presented below share a single source sample, sequenced in a study of T-cell memory formation after mild COVID-19. TCRdb ran MiXCR on the 5' RACE reads and lists one entry per CDR3 protein. The data show around 340,000 distinct CDR3 sequences, with 10% to 15% seen just once and around 21% held by the top ten. The sequencing input was PBMCs or a T cell subset sorted from them (not recorded which). These receptors originate from a man between 18 and 35 years old who had mild COVID-19 (a few samples of this study predate the infection). Cell type and time point are not known.

A few counts support this clonotype. V and J are TRBV18 and TRBJ1-2; D remains unclear. The V gene's germline CDR1 is KGHSH and CDR2 LQKENI. The V end lost 0 bases, the J end lost 2 bases, and 7 bases lay between the germline ends. The CDR3 totals 14 residues. CDR3 sequence (DNA): TGTGCCAGCTCACCACCGCGCAAGAACTATGGCTACACCTTC. This encodes CASSPPRKNYGYTF.

This clonotype has a handful of counts. V is TRBV6-5 and J is TRBJ1-1; D unclear. Looked up from germline, CDR1 is MNHEY and CDR2 is SVGAGI. The V end lost 2 bases, the J end lost 0 bases, and 19 bases lay between the germline ends. There are 18 residues in the CDR3. The DNA for the CDR3 is TGTGCCAGCAGTTACGAGGCCGGAGGGTATGACATGAACACTGAAGCTTTCTTT. Protein: CASSYEAGGYDMNTEAFF.

This clonotype was seen only a few times. This chain links TRBV7-6 with TRBJ2-1; 9 bases align to TRBD2. Germline-derived CDR1 and CDR2 are SGHVS and FNYEAQ. This CDR3 contains 15 residues. Trimming removed 5 bases from V and 7 bases from J; junction bases left unmatched: 9. The CDR3 loop is CASSMLAGAGNEQFF. The CDR3 DNA is TGTGCCAGCAGCATGTTAGCGGGGGCGGGGAATGAGCAGTTCTTC.

The chain carries TRBV5-1 and TRBJ1-1; D remains unclear. In germline, CDR1 is SGHRS, CDR2 YFSETQ. Trimming shortened V by 1 base and J by 4 bases, and 11 bases separated the two germline ends. There are 14 residues in the CDR3. DNA of the CDR3: TGCGCCAGCAGCTTGTCGGCAGGCATCACTGAAGCTTTCTTT. Translating gives CASSLSAGITEAFF.

To note about this clonotype: It may be a read error: a sequence one base away is much more abundant. The chain joins TRBV4-3 to TRBJ1-6; TRBD1 is a possible D gene (6 bases). Germline V gives CDR1 LGHNA, CDR2 YSLEER. CDR3 size: 15 residues. Here the CDR3 DNA reads TGCGCCAACAGCCGGGGTACAGGGTTGGAATCACCCCTCCACTTT. It is translated as CANSRGTGLESPLHF.

This clonotype was counted at least ten times. The chain recombines TRBV4-3 with TRBJ2-1, with D tentatively TRBD2 (5 bases). Germline lookup yields CDR1 LGHNA and CDR2 YSLEER. CDR3 length equals 15 residues. The V and J ends lost 5 bases and 0 bases respectively, with 11 bases between them. In DNA, the CDR3 is TGCGCCAGCAGCGAGGGCACAAGCTCCTACAATGAGCAGTTCTTC. It specifies CASSEGTSSYNEQFF.

This clonotype was counted a few times. The chain joins TRBV20-1 to TRBJ1-5, with 7 bases fitting TRBD1. Germline V gene sequence: CDR1 DFQATT, CDR2 SNEGSKA (reference sequence). The CDR3 runs to 15 residues. The V and J ends lost 1 base and 6 bases, in that order; junction bases with no gene match: 9. The CDR3 is CSARVGGASGQPQHF. As DNA, the CDR3 is TGCAGTGCTAGAGTAGGGGGCGCGTCGGGTCAGCCCCAGCATTTT.

The rearrangement uses TRBV29-1 and TRBJ1-4; no clear D. The CDR3 spans 15 residues. The V end lost 3 bases, the J end lost 0 bases, and 11 bases lay between the germline ends. CDR1 is SQVTM and CDR2 is ANQGSEA in the germline V gene. CDR3 loop: CSVEQRTSTNEKLFF. The CDR3 coding sequence is TGCAGCGTTGAGCAGCGGACCTCAACTAATGAAAAACTGTTTTTT. The variable domain in full, with the rest retrieved from reference TRBV29-1 and TRBJ1-4, is SAVISQKPSRDICQRGTSLTIQCQVDSQVTMMFWYRQQPGQSLTLIATANQGSEATYESGFVIDKFPISRPNLTFSTLTVSNMSPEDSSIYLCSVEQRTSTNEKLFFGSGTQLSVL.

In this sample, this clonotype turned up many times. The CDR3: CASTPRNEQFF. The DNA of the CDR3 is TGTGCCAGCACCCCCCGGAATGAGCAGTTCTTC. The chain is built from TRBV7-9 and TRBJ2-1; D ambiguous. Germline V CDR1 and CDR2: SEHNR, FQNEAQ (reference sequence). There are 11 residues in the CDR3. V lost 7 bases and J 7 bases, leaving 8 bases between the germline ends.

This clonotype occurred a few times. The rearrangement links TRBV6-2 or TRBV6-3 to TRBJ2-7, with D possibly being TRBD1 (6 bases). The CDR3 totals 13 residues. V lost 2 bases to trimming and J lost 4 bases, with 9 bases between them. CDR1 MNHEY and CDR2 SVGEGT come from the germline V gene. This chain's CDR3 is CASSYDRTYEQYV. CDR3 bases: TGTGCCAGCAGTTACGACAGGACATACGAGCAGTACGTC.

The chain uses TRBV7-3 and TRBJ2-1; weak D call: TRBD1 (6 bases). The CDR3 consists of 11 residues. Germline CDR1 SGHTA, CDR2 FQGTGA. V lost 4 bases and J lost 16, with 14 bases in between. CDR3 DNA sequence: TGTGCCAGCAGCTCCCAGGGGACCCTCTTCTTC. Protein sequence: CASSSQGTLFF.

The table lists this clonotype with many counts. The chain combines TRBV12-3 or TRBV12-4 with TRBJ2-5, with TRBD2 matching 9 bases. This CDR3 contains 13 residues. After removal of 6 bases from V and 5 bases from J, the junction contained 4 bases not matched to a gene. CDR3 region: CASRTSGRETQYF. CDR3 coding DNA: TGTGCCAGCAGGACTAGCGGCCGGGAGACCCAGTACTTC.

This clonotype was counted many times. The V gene is TRBV29-1, the J gene TRBJ2-2; D is unresolved. The germline V gene encodes CDR1 SQVTM and CDR2 ANQGSEA. V lost 7 bases, J lost 1 base, and 7 bases lay in between. The CDR3 sequence is 12 residues long. As DNA, the CDR3 is TGCAGCGGATCCGAGAACACCGGGGAGCTGTTTTTT. This encodes CSGSENTGELFF.

The chain links TRBV20-1 to TRBJ2-1; 9 nucleotides align to TRBD1. This CDR3 has 14 residues. Trimming removed 4 bases from V and 0 bases from J; junction bases left unmatched: 1. The germline V gene has CDR1 DFQATT and CDR2 SNEGSKA (reference sequence). In DNA form, the CDR3 reads TGCAGTGCTAAACAGGGGGCCTCCTACAATGAGCAGTTCTTC. Residues: CSAKQGASYNEQFF.

This clonotype was counted a few times. The genes are TRBV7-8 and TRBJ1-6; TRBD1 matches 7 bases. Germline V lookup: CDR1 SGHVS, CDR2 FQNEAQ. CDR3 length equals 17 residues. With 5 bases clipped from V and 1 base from J, the junction kept 8 bases outside the gene matches. The CDR3 bases are TGTGCCAGCAGCCCGCGGACAGGAGGATCCTATAATTCACCCCTCCACTTT. It encodes CASSPRTGGSYNSPLHF.

This clonotype was seen only a few times. V usage is TRBV29-1 and J usage is TRBJ2-4, with D unclear. Per germline, CDR1 SQVTM and CDR2 ANQGSEA. The CDR3 consists of 13 residues. The V end lost 2 bases, the J end lost 2 bases, and 7 bases lay between the germline ends. For the CDR3, the DNA is TGCAGCGTTGAACCGAGGTCCAAAAACATTCAGTACTTC. Encoded protein: CSVEPRSKNIQYF.

This clonotype was seen repeatedly, ten times or more. V is TRBV7-2 and J is TRBJ2-3; 12 bases are a match to TRBD2. Germline trimming cut 7 bases from V and 9 bases from J; bases unmatched to any gene: 11. From germline, CDR1 is SGHTA and CDR2 FQGNSA. The CDR3 length is 15 residues. CDR3 coding DNA: TGTGCCAGCACCACTTACCTAGCGGGGGGGTTAACGCAGTATTTT. Translated: CASTTYLAGGLTQYF.

This sequence joins TRBV7-6 and TRBJ2-5; D might be TRBD1 or TRBD2, each matching 5 bases. The V and J ends lost 1 base and 5 bases respectively, with 14 bases between them. CDR1 and CDR2 from the germline V gene are SGHVS and FNYEAQ. The CDR3 is made up of 15 amino acids. CDR3 amino acids: CASSLGWGSGETQYF. The CDR3 DNA sequence: TGTGCCAGCAGCTTAGGGTGGGGGTCTGGGGAGACCCAGTACTTC.

The chain has TRBV7-6 and TRBJ2-5; possibly TRBD2 for D (6 bases). Germline values: CDR1 SGHVS, CDR2 FNYEAQ. The CDR3 runs 12 residues. V was shortened by 5 bases and J by 7 bases, with 11 bases between the two germline ends. The CDR3 nucleotides read TGTGCCAGCAGCGTCCGGGAGCGGACCCAGTACTTC. Protein sequence: CASSVRERTQYF.

This clonotype occurred a few times. CDR3 in amino acids: CSAPRPTDSNEKLFF. The CDR3 DNA sequence: TGCAGTGCTCCGCGTCCCACCGACAGTAATGAAAAACTGTTTTTT. The chain links TRBV20-1 to TRBJ1-4, with D tentatively TRBD1 (5 bases). CDR1 and CDR2 (germline): DFQATT, SNEGSKA (reference sequence). CDR3 length: 15 residues. V lost 5 bases, J lost 4 bases, and 17 bases lay in between.